These 30 T cell receptor beta chains share one sample of origin, sequenced in a study of shared clonotypes between healthy human individuals. The data were produced by immunoSEQ multiplex PCR, yet TCRdb's version contains in-frame clones alone and is incomplete. The table lists millions of clones, more than 80% of them singletons. The sequenced sample consisted of naive CD4+ T cells sorted from blood. Subset noted: CD45RA+ positively selected. Receptors were obtained from a man younger than 35 in good health.

The gene calls are TRBV7-6 and TRBJ2-7; 10 bases agree with TRBD1. The CDR3 runs 15 residues. The ends lost 6 bases at V and 7 bases at J; junction bases unmatched: 12. CDR1 is SGHVS, CDR2 FNYEAQ, per germline. CDR3 sequence: CASSINGQGVGEQYF. CDR3 DNA: TGTGCCAGCAGTATAAACGGACAGGGGGTCGGTGAGCAGTACTTC.

CDR3 in amino acids: CASTSGGEGVYGYTF. The CDR3 DNA sequence: TGTGCCAGCACCAGCGGGGGAGAAGGGGTCTATGGCTACACCTTC. The chain is built from TRBV7-9 and TRBJ1-2; D is possibly TRBD1 (5 bases). The V gene lost 7 bases and the J gene lost 4 bases, with 19 bases spanning the gap. This CDR3 has 15 residues. Germline-derived CDR1 and CDR2 are SEHNR and FQNEAQ (reference sequence).

This rearrangement joins TRBV5-4 to TRBJ1-1; a possible D gene is TRBD1 (5 bases). The CDR3 sequence is 17 residues long. V lost 1 base and J 1 base, leaving 17 bases between the germline ends. The germline V gene encodes CDR1 SGHNT and CDR2 YYREEE (reference sequence). The CDR3 nucleotides are TGTGCCAGCAGCTTGCAGGGCAGTTCGGGTAGGAACACTGAAGCTTTCTTT. It codes for CASSLQGSSGRNTEAFF.

The chain is built from TRBV7-9 and TRBJ1-1; a weak D match, TRBD1 (5 bases). The CDR3 extends over 13 amino acids. Germline V gene sequence: CDR1 SEHNR, CDR2 FQNEAQ (reference sequence). The V and J ends lost 3 bases and 6 bases respectively, with 11 bases between them. The CDR3 loop is CASSFSTRAEAFF. The DNA for the CDR3 is TGTGCCAGCAGCTTTAGTACCAGGGCTGAAGCTTTCTTT. The full variable domain, in which reference TRBV7-9 and TRBJ1-1 provide the parts outside the CDR3, is DTGVSQNPRHKITKRGQNVTFRCDPISEHNRLYWYRQTLGQGPEFLTYFQNEAQLEKSRLLSDRFSAERPKGSFSTLEIQRTEQGDSAMYLCASSFSTRAEAFFGQGTRLTVV.

To note about this clone: Other nucleotide sequences in the sample specify the same CDR3. In DNA, the CDR3 is TGTGCCAGCAGTTTATTACCCTACGAGCAGTACTTC. This gives the protein CASSLLPYEQYF. V is TRBV28 and J is TRBJ2-7; no clear D gene. This CDR3 is 12 amino acids long. Between the trimmed V and J ends, which lost 1 base and 2 bases, there was a span of 3 bases. Looked up from germline, CDR1 is MDHEN and CDR2 is SYDVKM.

The sample holds a few counts of this clone. The same CDR3 can be traced to other DNA sequences in this sample. The chain couples TRBV30 to TRBJ1-1; no firm D call. The V end was cut by 0 bases, the J end by 0 bases, with 5 bases between. The CDR3 covers 13 residues. Germline CDR1 GTSNPN, CDR2 SVGIG (reference sequence). The CDR3 sequence is CAWSVALNTEAFF. In nucleotides, the CDR3 is TGTGCCTGGAGTGTAGCGTTGAACACTGAAGCTTTCTTT.

V is TRBV5-1 and J is TRBJ2-7; D gene unclear. The CDR3 contains 14 residues. CDR1 is SGHRS, CDR2 YFSETQ, per germline. The V end was cut by 4 bases, the J end by 1 base, with 12 bases between. For the CDR3, the DNA is TGCGCCAGCAGCCATATGGACGGGTCCTACGAGCAGTACTTC. Amino acid sequence: CASSHMDGSYEQYF. The entire variable domain, with the rest obtained from reference TRBV5-1 and TRBJ2-7, is as follows: KAGVTQTPRYLIKTRGQQVTLSCSPISGHRSVSWYQQTPGQGLQFLFEYFSETQRNKGNFPGRFSGRQFSNSRSEMNVSTLELGDSALYLCASSHMDGSYEQYFGPGTRLTVT.

Remarks on this clone: The same CDR3 can be traced to other DNA sequences in this sample. The rearrangement uses TRBV7-9 and TRBJ2-1; D uncertain. Trimming took 5 bases from V and 4 from J, leaving 6 bases between them. CDR1 is SEHNR and CDR2 is FQNEAQ in the germline V gene (reference sequence). The CDR3 length is 12 residues. In nucleotides, the CDR3 is TGTGCCAGCAGCCCATCGTACAATGAGCAGTTCTTC. It is translated as CASSPSYNEQFF.

This clone has just one count. The CDR3 region has the DNA TGCGCCAGCAGCCGCAGGGGGCGCGGATACGAGCAGTACTTC. As protein: CASSRRGRGYEQYF. The rearrangement joins TRBV4-1 to TRBJ2-7, with 8 bases fitting TRBD1. The CDR3 consists of 14 residues. Germline lookup yields CDR1 MGHRA and CDR2 YSYEKL. V was pared by 4 bases and J by 4 bases, with 6 bases of the junction left unmatched.

The rearrangement uses TRBV7-9 and TRBJ1-4, with TRBD1 matching over 9 bases. J lost 8 bases, V lost 5 bases, and 9 bases had no gene match. The CDR3 sequence is 15 residues long. Germline loops: CDR1 SEHNR, CDR2 FQNEAQ (reference sequence). The CDR3 region has the DNA TGTGCCAGCAGCATCACCGGGACAGGGAGGGAAAAACTGTTTTTT. This gives the protein CASSITGTGREKLFF.

The V and J genes are TRBV7-9 and TRBJ2-7; D unresolved. CDR3 length: 13 amino acids. Germline CDR1 is SEHNR and CDR2 is FQNEAQ (reference sequence). Trimming removed 1 base at V and 7 bases at J, with 11 bases between. The CDR3 sequence: CASSLDGRGEQYF. The CDR3 DNA is TGTGCCAGCAGCTTAGACGGCAGAGGTGAGCAGTACTTC.

The rearrangement joins TRBV13 to TRBJ2-1, with D perhaps being TRBD1 or TRBD2 (5 bases each). The CDR3 contains 17 residues. The germline V and J ends were trimmed by 2 bases and 4 bases, with 18 bases remaining between them. CDR1 PRHDT and CDR2 FYEKMQ come from the germline V gene (reference sequence). The CDR3 DNA sequence: TGTGCCAGCAGCTTATCGAACCGGGGCCTTACTTACAATGAGCAGTTCTTC. It specifies CASSLSNRGLTYNEQFF.

This chain joins TRBV4-2 and TRBJ1-5, with a possible D match to TRBD1 (5 bases). The CDR3 consists of 15 residues. V lost 0 bases and J 11 bases, leaving 17 bases between the germline ends. Germline V gene data show CDR1 as LGHNA and CDR2 as YNFKEQ. This chain's CDR3 is CASSQDPDSSLTQHF. In DNA form, the CDR3 reads TGTGCCAGCAGCCAAGATCCAGACAGCTCTCTGACCCAGCATTTT.

The genes are TRBV29-1 and TRBJ2-1; TRBD2 agrees at 8 bases. This CDR3 is 14 amino acids long. CDR1 is SQVTM and CDR2 is ANQGSEA in the germline V gene. V gave up 6 bases and J gave up 0 bases; unmatched junction bases: 4. The CDR3 DNA follows: TGCAGCGTCGAGCGGGAGAACTCCTACAATGAGCAGTTCTTC. Its protein product is CSVERENSYNEQFF.

This chain joins TRBV5-4 and TRBJ2-7; 7 bases match TRBD1. CDR3 length: 15 amino acids. In germline, CDR1 is SGHNT, CDR2 YYREEE (reference sequence). Trimming removed 3 bases from V and 6 bases from J; junction bases left unmatched: 12. The DNA for the CDR3 is TGTGCCAGCAGCTCGGGGACAGAGACAGGAATCGAGCAGTACTTC. Protein product: CASSSGTETGIEQYF.

The chain links TRBV15 to TRBJ1-2; weak D call: TRBD1 (5 bases). V shed 0 bases and J shed 5 bases, with 28 bases lying between them. Germline CDR1 and CDR2: LNHNV and YYDKDF (reference sequence). The CDR3 runs 20 residues. CDR3 region: CATSRELLEDFVEGRYGYTF. The CDR3 DNA reads TGTGCCACCAGCAGAGAATTGTTAGAAGATTTTGTTGAGGGGCGTTATGGCTACACCTTC.

The chain is built from TRBV18 and TRBJ2-1, with a tentative D call TRBD2 (5 bases). The germline V gene encodes CDR1 KGHSH and CDR2 LQKENI. The CDR3 totals 17 residues. V dropped 2 bases and J dropped 5 bases, with 19 bases sitting between them. The CDR3 DNA reads as TGTGCCAGCTCACCAGGACTTCTACTAGGGTGGGACAATGAGCAGTTCTTC. Translating gives CASSPGLLLGWDNEQFF.

This clone was seen just once. J is TRBJ1-2 and V is TRBV2, with 7 bases identical to TRBD1. This CDR3 spans 14 amino acids. The germline V gene encodes CDR1 SNHLY and CDR2 FYNNEI. Unmatched junction bases numbered 8, after V lost 6 bases and J lost 4 bases. Here the CDR3 DNA reads TGTGCCAGCAGCCTCTCACAGGGGCTCTATGGCTACACCTTC. Its translation is CASSLSQGLYGYTF.

The gene calls are TRBV5-5 and TRBJ2-3, with TRBD2 matching over 15 bases. Germline trimming cut 3 bases from V and 0 bases from J; bases unmatched to any gene: 5. This CDR3 spans 18 amino acids. Germline V gives CDR1 SGHKS, CDR2 YYEKEE (reference sequence). This CDR3 is CASSWPGLAGGSTDTQYF. In DNA, the CDR3 is TGTGCCAGCAGCTGGCCGGGACTAGCGGGGGGTAGCACAGATACGCAGTATTTT.

The chain employs TRBV4-3 and TRBJ1-2; maybe TRBD1 (5 bases). Germline-derived CDR1 and CDR2 are LGHNA and YSLEER. The CDR3 has 15 amino acids. V lost 0 bases to trimming and J lost 5 bases, with 13 bases between them. This CDR3 reads CASSQESGVGYGYTF. Written as DNA, the CDR3 is TGCGCCAGCAGCCAAGAGTCGGGGGTGGGATATGGCTACACCTTC.

The genes are TRBV5-1 and TRBJ2-1; D is unresolved. V dropped 2 bases and J dropped 5 bases, with 11 bases sitting between them. The CDR3 loop spans 14 amino acids. From germline, CDR1 is SGHRS and CDR2 YFSETQ. CDR3 DNA: TGCGCCAGCAGCTTTTATGGCAAAAACAATGAGCAGTTCTTC. Its translation is CASSFYGKNNEQFF.

This chain connects TRBV5-1 to TRBJ2-3, with D tentatively TRBD2 (6 bases). With 7 bases removed from V and 1 base from J, the gap between germline ends came to 13 bases. The germline CDR1 and CDR2 sequences are SGHRS and YFSETQ. The CDR3 has 14 residues. CDR3 residues: CASRSSVGTDTQYF. The CDR3 DNA sequence: TGCGCCAGCCGGTCTAGCGTGGGCACAGATACGCAGTATTTT. Drawing the rest from reference TRBV5-1 and TRBJ2-3, the complete variable domain is KAGVTQTPRYLIKTRGQQVTLSCSPISGHRSVSWYQQTPGQGLQFLFEYFSETQRNKGNFPGRFSGRQFSNSRSEMNVSTLELGDSALYLCASRSSVGTDTQYFGPGTRLTVL.

This clone appeared a single time. The chain couples TRBV5-4 to TRBJ1-1; D is perhaps TRBD1 (5 bases). Germline-derived CDR1 and CDR2 are SGHNT and YYREEE (reference sequence). This CDR3 is 14 amino acids long. V lost 4 bases and J lost 0, with 10 bases in between. This chain's CDR3 is CASSRQSMNTEAFF. The CDR3 region has the DNA TGTGCCAGCAGCCGACAGTCCATGAACACTGAAGCTTTCTTT.

This clone appeared a single time. Other DNA sequences of this sample code for an identical CDR3. V usage is TRBV6-1 and J usage is TRBJ2-7, with a possible D match to TRBD1 (5 bases). The CDR3 is 13 residues long. V shed 4 bases and J shed 3 bases, with 10 bases lying between them. CDR1 is MNHNS and CDR2 is SASEGT in the germline V gene. The CDR3 sequence: CASSVGRVYEQYF. The CDR3 DNA is TGTGCCAGCAGTGTGGGGCGCGTCTACGAGCAGTACTTC.

The V call is TRBV5-1, the J call TRBJ2-7, with 7 bases lining up with TRBD2. CDR3 length equals 13 residues. The trim removed 4 bases at V and 4 bases at J, leaving 5 bases unmatched. Germline-derived CDR1 and CDR2 are SGHRS and YFSETQ. The CDR3 coding sequence is TGCGCCAGCAGCGAGGGAGGGCCTTACGAGCAGTACTTC. Residues: CASSEGGPYEQYF.

The rearrangement joins TRBV7-2 to TRBJ2-3; possible D gene TRBD1, 6 bases. This CDR3 has 17 residues. V lost 5 bases to trimming and J lost 0 bases, with 18 bases between them. From germline, CDR1 is SGHTA and CDR2 FQGNSA. In DNA, the CDR3 is TGTGCCAGCAGCCTCGGCACGGGACAAGTTAGCACAGATACGCAGTATTTT. This translates into CASSLGTGQVSTDTQYF.

Regarding this clone: Other nucleotide sequences in the sample specify the same CDR3. This chain uses TRBV10-1 with TRBJ2-1, with TRBD2 matching over 13 bases. CDR3 size: 16 residues. Germline V gene lookup returns CDR1 WNHNN and CDR2 SYGVQD (reference sequence). V was clipped by 3 bases and J by 3 bases; unmatched bases: 2. The CDR3 sequence is CASSEGTSGDYNEQFF. The CDR3 DNA sequence: TGCGCCAGCAGTGAAGGGACTAGCGGGGACTACAATGAGCAGTTCTTC.

Turning to this clone: Other DNA sequences in this sample translate to the same CDR3. The CDR3 reads CASSPTDSGNTIYF. The CDR3 DNA reads as TGTGCCAGCTCACCGACCGACTCTGGAAACACCATATATTTT. The chain uses TRBV18 and TRBJ1-3, with D hard to call. CDR1 and CDR2 from the germline V gene are KGHSH and LQKENI. V lost 3 bases, J lost 0 bases, and 6 bases lay in between. The CDR3 is made up of 14 amino acids. The full variable domain, in which reference TRBV18 and TRBJ1-3 provide the parts outside the CDR3, is NAGVMQNPRHLVRRRGQEARLRCSPMKGHSHVYWYRQLPEEGLKFMVYLQKENIIDESGMPKERFSAEFPKEGPSILRIQQVVRGDSAAYFCASSPTDSGNTIYFGEGSWLTVV.

The rearrangement links TRBV30 to TRBJ1-2, with TRBD1 matching 7 bases. The V gene's germline CDR1 is GTSNPN and CDR2 SVGIG (reference sequence). This CDR3 has 13 amino acids. The ends lost 3 bases at V and 0 bases at J; junction bases unmatched: 1. CDR3 coding DNA: TGTGCCTGGAGGGACAGGTCTAACTATGGCTACACCTTC. Residues: CAWRDRSNYGYTF.

Comment on this clone: Within the sample, other DNA sequences also encode this same CDR3. The chain couples TRBV5-1 to TRBJ2-3; 12 bases align to TRBD2. This CDR3 region has 16 residues. The V segment lost 4 bases and the J segment 3 bases; nucleotides outside the gene matches: 6. Germline values: CDR1 SGHRS, CDR2 YFSETQ. CDR3 region: CASSSRTSGVTDTQYF. The DNA for the CDR3 is TGCGCCAGCAGCAGCAGGACTAGCGGGGTTACAGATACGCAGTATTTT.